This T cell receptor (beta chain) was sequenced during a study of T cell changes during pregnancy in multiple sclerosis (dated by TCRdb to about 2019). At the level of the whole study: In women with multiple sclerosis, the researchers looked at how the T cell repertoire shifted as pregnancy progressed.

About this clone: This clone's antigen is unknown. No much larger clone is present one base from it, and per-base qualities are unavailable.

Library construction relied on the immunoSEQ multiplex PCR assay. In its TCRdb copy, this immuneACCESS table keeps in-frame sequences only and misses some clones. Where compared with another copy, unresolved V genes explain less than half of these, and the others have no known cause. Here the sample has around 130,000 clones; over 85% occur a single time. The top ten clones comprise roughly 6.2% of the sample. The CDR3 holds 15 amino acids from the cysteine to the phenylalanine. The kept DNA is CDR3 alone, 45 bases in frame from the first base. CDR1 and CDR2, looked up from the germline V gene, are MNHEY and SVGAGI. Clipping removes 5 bases from V and 8 bases from J, with 11 as the unmatched junction base count.

The sequences come from peripheral blood, collected before pregnancy. The source is a female donor with multiple sclerosis, enrolled in a pregnancy study. The chain is made from TRBV6-5 and TRBJ2-1, and TRBD1 aligns with 8 junction nucleotides. The CDR3 reads as follows: CASSAGTGGVHEQFF. DNA sequence: TGTGCCAGCAGTGCCGGGACAGGAGGAGTCCATGAGCAGTTCTTC.